A single sample is the source of the 27 T cell receptor beta chains below, sequenced in a study of T cell responses to AZD1222 COVID-19 vaccine listed by TCRdb under 2021. This sample's time point label indicates: baseline before first vaccination. The library came from the immunoSEQ multiplex PCR assay. This immuneACCESS table, as held by TCRdb, lists in-frame sequences with V and J called but not all clones. Of the missing ones, under half trace to an unresolved V gene in checked studies; the others have no known cause. The sample contains around 120,000 clones, about 91% of them found a single time. Less than 6% of the sample lies in the top ten. The material was peripheral blood, obtained on day 0 of AZD1222 vaccination. All receptors come from an adult in good health.

V and J are TRBV19 and TRBJ2-7, with D unresolved. The CDR3 is made up of 13 amino acids. Germline V gene sequence: CDR1 LNHDA, CDR2 SQIVND (reference sequence). V lost 1 base to trimming and J lost 5 bases, with 9 bases between them. The CDR3 region has the DNA TGTGCCAGTAGTATAGCCCACAGCGACGAGCAGTACTTC. Its translation: CASSIAHSDEQYF.

The J gene is TRBJ1-1, the V gene TRBV6-2 or TRBV6-3, with 9 bases that match TRBD1. Losses at the gene ends were 6 bases for V and 2 bases for J; bases not matched to a gene: 10. Germline CDR1 reads MNHEY; CDR2 reads SVGEGT. The CDR3 sequence is 16 residues long. CDR3 amino acids: CASSPGQGWGNTEAFF. The CDR3 region has the DNA TGTGCCAGCAGCCCTGGACAGGGGTGGGGAAACACTGAAGCTTTCTTT.

The CDR3 spells CASSLDYTRELFF. CDR3 coding DNA: TGTGCCAGCAGCTTAGATTATACCAGGGAGCTGTTTTTT. This rearrangement joins TRBV7-2 to TRBJ2-2; D is unresolved. Germline lookup yields CDR1 SGHTA and CDR2 FQGNSA. This CDR3 is 13 amino acids long. Trimming cost V 1 base and J 9 bases, with 9 bases left between them. Full variable domain (rest looked up from reference TRBV7-2 and TRBJ2-2): GAGVSQSPSNKVTEKGKDVELRCDPISGHTALYWYRQSLGQGLEFLIYFQGNSAPDKSGLPSDRFSAERTGGSVSTLTIQRTQQEDSAVYLCASSLDYTRELFFGEGSRLTVL.

This rearrangement joins TRBV9 to TRBJ2-7; tentative D call: TRBD2 (5 bases). The germline V gene encodes CDR1 SGDLS and CDR2 YYNGEE. The V gene lost 3 bases and the J gene lost 0 bases, with 10 bases spanning the gap. The CDR3 runs to 14 residues. CDR3: CASSGGGYSYEQYF. The CDR3 coding sequence is TGTGCCAGCAGCGGTGGCGGGTACTCCTACGAGCAGTACTTC.

V usage is TRBV12-3 or TRBV12-4 and J usage is TRBJ1-2; TRBD1 is a possible D gene (6 bases). The V end was cut by 1 base, the J end by 7 bases, with 7 bases between. This CDR3 contains 12 residues. As DNA, the CDR3 is TGTGCCAGCAGTTTAGTGGGGGCTGGCTACACCTTC. Amino acid sequence: CASSLVGAGYTF.

This sequence joins TRBV7-6 and TRBJ2-3; 8 bases match TRBD2. The CDR3 covers 16 residues. Germline V gives CDR1 SGHVS, CDR2 FNYEAQ. The ends lost 0 bases at V and 0 bases at J; junction bases unmatched: 2. For the CDR3, the DNA is TGTGCCAGCAGCTTAGCGGTAGCGGGGAGCACAGATACGCAGTATTTT. Translated, it gives CASSLAVAGSTDTQYF.

The DNA for the CDR3 is TGTGCCAGCAGGAGGGCAGGTGCTGAAGCTTTCTTT. Encoded protein: CASRRAGAEAFF. The chain combines TRBV27 with TRBJ1-1; D is unresolved. Trimming took 6 bases from V and 6 from J, leaving 11 bases between them. In germline, CDR1 is MNHEY, CDR2 SMNVEV (reference sequence). The CDR3 is 12 amino acids.

The chain links TRBV11-3 to TRBJ2-7; no firm D call. Trimming removed 5 bases at V and 3 bases at J, with 8 bases between. CDR3 size: 12 residues. Germline assignment: CDR1 SGHNT and CDR2 YENEEA. The CDR3 sequence: CASSSSDYEQYF. For the CDR3, the DNA is TGTGCCAGCAGCAGCAGTGACTACGAGCAGTACTTC. Using reference TRBV11-3 and TRBJ2-7 for the parts outside the CDR3, the full variable domain is EAGVVQSPRYKIIEKKQPVAFWCNPISGHNTLYWYLQNLGQGPELLIRYENEEAVDDSQLPKDRFSAERLKGVDSTLKIQPAELGDSAVYLCASSSSDYEQYFGPGTRLTVT.

V gene TRBV5-6 combines with J gene TRBJ1-1; no definite D call. V lost 6 bases and J 2 bases, leaving 5 bases between the germline ends. Germline loops: CDR1 SGHDT, CDR2 YYEEEE. This CDR3 region has 11 residues. Written as DNA, the CDR3 is TGTGCCAGCAACCGTAACACTGAAGCTTTCTTT. The encoded protein is CASNRNTEAFF.

The CDR3 nucleotides are TGTGCCACCACCCCCCGACAGGGCTCGGCCGGGGAGCTGTTTTTT. This sequence encodes CATTPRQGSAGELFF. This chain connects TRBV7-8 to TRBJ2-2, with 7 bases matching TRBD1. This CDR3 is 15 amino acids long. The junction had 14 bases not matched to a gene; V was cut back by 10 bases and J by 6 bases. Germline V gene data show CDR1 as SGHVS and CDR2 as FQNEAQ.

Remarks on this clone: The sample has other DNA sequences that encode this CDR3 too. The chain joins TRBV5-1 to TRBJ1-4; D remains unclear. Germline V gives CDR1 SGHRS, CDR2 YFSETQ. The CDR3 extends over 14 amino acids. Trimming left V 2 bases short and J 2 bases short, with 7 bases between. CDR3 protein: CASSLGRTNEKLFF. CDR3 in DNA: TGCGCCAGCAGCTTAGGACGGACTAATGAAAAACTGTTTTTT.

This rearrangement joins TRBV19 to TRBJ1-2; possibly TRBD1 for D (6 bases). The V gene lost 0 bases and the J gene lost 2 bases, with 10 bases spanning the gap. The V gene's germline CDR1 is LNHDA and CDR2 SQIVND (reference sequence). The CDR3 sequence is 15 residues long. The CDR3 nucleotides read TGTGCCAGTAGTATAGATCCCAGGGGAAACTATGGCTACACCTTC. This translates into CASSIDPRGNYGYTF.

This clone showed up just once. The chain combines TRBV7-2 with TRBJ2-5, with 7 bases fitting TRBD2. The V gene's germline CDR1 is SGHTA and CDR2 FQGNSA. After removal of 6 bases from V and 2 bases from J, the junction contained 9 bases not matched to a gene. The CDR3 totals 15 residues. The CDR3 sequence: CASSEWDYLQETQYF. The CDR3 DNA reads as TGTGCCAGCAGTGAATGGGACTACTTACAAGAGACCCAGTACTTC.

The V call is TRBV27, the J call TRBJ2-1; TRBD2 matches 7 bases. This CDR3 has 14 amino acids. Germline CDR1 reads MNHEY; CDR2 reads SMNVEV (reference sequence). V gave up 7 bases and J gave up 9 bases; unmatched junction bases: 12. The CDR3 sequence is CASTSSSGAIEQFF. For the CDR3, the DNA is TGTGCCAGCACCTCCTCGAGCGGGGCTATTGAGCAGTTCTTC.

This clone was seen more than once but under ten times. The chain joins TRBV5-8 to TRBJ1-6, with D possibly being TRBD1 (5 bases). Germline values: CDR1 SGHTS, CDR2 YDEGEE. V lost 6 bases, J lost 4 bases, and 14 bases lay in between. The CDR3 has 15 amino acids. CDR3 region: CASNTGTDYNSPLHF. The CDR3, as DNA: TGTGCCAGCAACACCGGGACGGATTATAATTCACCCCTCCACTTT.

The chain links TRBV28 to TRBJ1-6; D perhaps matches TRBD1 (6 bases). Per the germline V gene, CDR1 is MDHEN and CDR2 is SYDVKM. The CDR3 consists of 14 residues. Between the trimmed V and J ends, which lost 6 bases and 0 bases, there was a span of 6 bases. Written as DNA, the CDR3 is TGTGCCAGCAGGGACAGCTCCTATAATTCACCCCTCCACTTT. This codes for CASRDSSYNSPLHF. Using reference TRBV28 and TRBJ1-6 for the parts outside the CDR3, the full variable domain is DVKVTQSSRYLVKRTGEKVFLECVQDMDHENMFWYRQDPGLGLRLIYFSYDVKMKEKGDIPEGYSVSREKKERFSLILESASTNQTSMYLCASRDSSYNSPLHFGNGTRLTVT.

The chain employs TRBV27 and TRBJ1-3, with 7 positions matching TRBD1. Germline CDR1 reads MNHEY; CDR2 reads SMNVEV (reference sequence). V trimming: 2 bases; J trimming: 9 bases; junction bases outside the gene matches: 7. This CDR3 has 14 residues. In nucleotides, the CDR3 is TGTGCCAGCAGTTTAGAAAGCAGGGGGAGCACCATATATTTT. Amino acids: CASSLESRGSTIYF.

The chain couples TRBV3-1 (or the pseudogene TRBV3-2) to TRBJ2-1; 10 nucleotides line up with TRBD2. There are 15 residues in the CDR3. J lost 9 bases, V lost 1 base, and 6 bases had no gene match. Germline-derived CDR1 and CDR2 are LGHDT and YNNKEL (reference sequence). The CDR3 is CASSQGAGGPSEQFF. CDR3 nucleotide sequence: TGTGCCAGCAGCCAAGGAGCGGGGGGGCCGAGTGAGCAGTTCTTC.

The chain has TRBV21-1 and TRBJ2-2; the table's D call, TRBD2, has no DNA check behind it. TRBV21-1 is labeled a pseudogene. The CDR3 is 17 residues long. In DNA form, the CDR3 reads TGTGCCAGCAGCAAATATGGTAACGGGGGACCGCCCGGGGAGCTGTTTTTT. This encodes CASSKYGNGGPPGELFF.

Here the CDR3 DNA reads TGTGCCAGCAGTCCTGGGACAGTACTTATAACTGAAGCTTTCTTT. Translated: CASSPGTVLITEAFF. V gene TRBV6-5 combines with J gene TRBJ1-1, with TRBD1 identical over 7 bases. Per germline, CDR1 MNHEY and CDR2 SVGAGI. The junction had 11 bases not matched to a gene; V was cut back by 5 bases and J by 5 bases. The CDR3 is made up of 15 amino acids.

This chain joins TRBV5-1 and TRBJ1-3; D not certain. The germline V gene has CDR1 SGHRS and CDR2 YFSETQ. The CDR3 contains 15 residues. V lost 1 base and J 0 bases, leaving 8 bases between the germline ends. The CDR3 spells CASSLIPSSGNTIYF. The CDR3 region has the DNA TGCGCCAGCAGCTTGATTCCGAGCTCTGGAAACACCATATATTTT.

This clone has more than one count but fewer than ten. The gene calls are TRBV6-4 and TRBJ2-6; D gene uncertain. V lost 0 bases to trimming and J lost 2 bases, with 14 bases between them. This CDR3 has 18 amino acids. The germline CDR1 and CDR2 sequences are MRHNA and SNTAGT. CDR3 residues: CASSDSNIRSTGANVLTF. Written as DNA, the CDR3 is TGTGCCAGCAGTGACTCGAATATTCGGTCCACTGGGGCCAACGTCCTGACTTTC.

The chain is built from TRBV29-1 and TRBJ2-3; unclear D gene. Per the germline V gene, CDR1 is SQVTM and CDR2 is ANQGSEA. The V and J ends lost 4 bases and 6 bases respectively, with 11 bases between them. The CDR3 consists of 12 residues. In DNA, the CDR3 is TGCAGCGTTGGCCTTGGTGGGGATACGCAGTATTTT. As protein: CSVGLGGDTQYF.

The table lists this clone with a few counts. The V gene is TRBV7-9, the J gene TRBJ1-1; D might be TRBD1 (5 bases). CDR3 length: 14 residues. V was trimmed by 2 bases and J by 2 bases, leaving 9 bases between them. Germline V gives CDR1 SEHNR, CDR2 FQNEAQ (reference sequence). CDR3 sequence reads: CASSLQGINTEAFF. CDR3 DNA: TGTGCCAGCAGCTTACAGGGAATCAACACTGAAGCTTTCTTT.

The CDR3 loop reads CATSDGPTYEQYF. CDR3 DNA: TGTGCCACCAGTGATGGGCCTACCTACGAGCAGTACTTC. The V and J genes are TRBV24-1 and TRBJ2-7; D uncertain. Germline V lookup: CDR1 KGHDR, CDR2 SFDVKD. The CDR3 consists of 13 residues. Trimming shortened V by 3 bases and J by 2 bases, and 7 bases separated the two germline ends.

This clone was observed a handful of times. The chain uses TRBV7-2 and TRBJ1-6; D is unclear. V gave up 4 bases and J gave up 4 bases, with 2 bases separating them. The germline CDR1 and CDR2 sequences are SGHTA and FQGNSA. The CDR3 consists of 12 residues. The CDR3 region is CASSSYNSPLHF. The CDR3 nucleotides read TGTGCCAGCAGCTCTTATAATTCACCCCTCCACTTT.

The rearrangement joins TRBV29-1 to TRBJ2-7, with D perhaps matching TRBD2 (5 bases). This CDR3 is 10 amino acids long. Germline CDR1 SQVTM, CDR2 ANQGSEA. Between the trimmed V and J ends, which lost 4 bases and 6 bases, there was a span of 7 bases. CDR3 sequence reads: CSVVEGEQYF. Here the CDR3 DNA reads TGCAGCGTTGTAGAGGGCGAGCAGTACTTC.